This TCR beta chain was obtained from a study of blood T cell repertoires in COVID-19. Across the study: The origin of the acute and convalescent COVID-19 samples was the United States, Italy and Spain. T cells, B-cell-depleted T cells, or PBMCs provided the cDNA or gDNA that served as material.

The authors' processing: It was from reference gene primer amplification that nucleated cell counts were estimated. Data came from immunoSEQ multiplex PCR; TCRdb stores just in-frame clones and leaves some out. The V and J calls and clone size are taken from that table; D and trimming were inferred from the DNA. The table records approximately 70,000 clones, around nine tenths of them present only once. The ends were cut back, 6 bases at V and 4 bases at J, with 17 bases in the middle. Germline CDR1 is MDHEN and CDR2 is SYDVKM. This CDR3 is 15 amino acids long. During active infection, Seattle patients enrolled and were then monitored through disease.

Sequencing used peripheral blood. The chain has TRBV28 and TRBJ2-3, with D possibly matching TRBD2 (6 bases). The TCR originated in a woman between 50 and 59 years old with COVID-19, enrolled during active disease. The CDR3 is CASSHRLGPADTQYF. The DNA of the CDR3 is TGTGCCAGCAGCCACCGACTAGGTCCCGCAGATACGCAGTATTTT.